Shown below are 12 T cell receptor beta chains from a single sample sequenced in a study of shared clonotypes between healthy human individuals. Assay used: immunoSEQ multiplex PCR; TCRdb lists only in-frame clones, some missing. Found here are around 1.9 million clones, just over 90% of them singletons; the top ten hold 1.7%. Naivety among CD8 cells was defined by CD45RO negativity and positive CCR7 selection, thereby excluding terminally differentiated effector memory CD45RA+ cells. The sample taken for sequencing was naive CD8+ T cells from PBMCs. The source of these receptors is a man aged 18 to 30 in good health. Some clones in this sample may be carry-over from other donors' samples.

Remarks on this clone: The same CDR3 can be traced to other DNA sequences in this sample. This rearrangement joins TRBV5-1 to TRBJ1-1; D remains unclear. Per the germline V gene, CDR1 is SGHRS and CDR2 is YFSETQ. V was cut by 4 bases and J by 1 base, with 8 bases left in between. There are 13 residues in the CDR3. CDR3 bases: TGCGCCAGCAGCCTGGGTCCGAACACTGAAGCTTTCTTT. This translates into CASSLGPNTEAFF. The whole variable domain, filled in from reference TRBV5-1 and TRBJ1-1, reads KAGVTQTPRYLIKTRGQQVTLSCSPISGHRSVSWYQQTPGQGLQFLFEYFSETQRNKGNFPGRFSGRQFSNSRSEMNVSTLELGDSALYLCASSLGPNTEAFFGQGTRLTVV.

This clone has just one count. The chain has TRBV4-2 and TRBJ2-7; no reliable D call. The CDR3 is 13 amino acids. The V end lost 4 bases, the J end lost 5 bases, and 12 bases lay between the germline ends. The germline gives CDR1 LGHNA, CDR2 YNFKEQ. DNA for the CDR3: TGTGCCAGCAGCCCTACGGTTGCGGACGAGCAGTACTTC. Its protein product is CASSPTVADEQYF.

V is TRBV6-1 and J is TRBJ2-1; D ambiguous. The germline V and J ends were trimmed by 1 base and 5 bases, with 12 bases remaining between them. The CDR3 is made up of 15 amino acids. Germline CDR1 and CDR2: MNHNS and SASEGT. DNA of the CDR3: TGTGCCAGCAGTGAAGTAGCCGGTGTGAACAATGAGCAGTTCTTC. Protein: CASSEVAGVNNEQFF.

The chain recombines TRBV28 with TRBJ2-1; D gene uncertain. The CDR3 spans 15 residues. Germline loops: CDR1 MDHEN, CDR2 SYDVKM. Trimming left V 2 bases short and J 6 bases short, with 14 bases between. The CDR3 coding sequence is TGTGCCAGCAGTTTAACCGGGTTACGTGGCAATGAGCAGTTCTTC. It translates to CASSLTGLRGNEQFF. Together with reference TRBV28 and TRBJ2-1, the CDR3 gives the full variable domain: DVKVTQSSRYLVKRTGEKVFLECVQDMDHENMFWYRQDPGLGLRLIYFSYDVKMKEKGDIPEGYSVSREKKERFSLILESASTNQTSMYLCASSLTGLRGNEQFFGPGTRLTVL.

As to this clone: The same CDR3 is also encoded by other DNA sequences in this sample. The CDR3 DNA follows: TGTGCCAGCAAGGGGGCGTACGAGCAGTACTTC. Encoded protein: CASKGAYEQYF. The chain joins TRBV6-1 to TRBJ2-7; 7 bases are shared with TRBD1. CDR3 length: 11 amino acids. Germline values: CDR1 MNHNS, CDR2 SASEGT. The J segment lost 4 bases and the V segment lost 7 bases, leaving 1 base of the junction unmatched.

In this sample, this clone turned up once. The CDR3 spells CASSIQGRGQPQHF. DNA for the CDR3: TGTGCCAGTAGTATACAGGGCCGGGGTCAGCCCCAGCATTTT. This chain uses TRBV19 with TRBJ1-5, with D possibly being TRBD1 (5 bases). Germline V gene data show CDR1 as LNHDA and CDR2 as SQIVND (reference sequence). The CDR3 runs to 14 residues. V was shortened by 2 bases and J by 6 bases, with 11 bases between the two germline ends.

CDR3 coding DNA: TGTGCCACCAGGGACACGTACTATGGCTACACCTTC. Amino acid sequence: CATRDTYYGYTF. The rearrangement links TRBV27 to TRBJ1-2; TRBD1 is a possible D gene (6 bases). The CDR3 spans 12 residues. Germline V gene data show CDR1 as MNHEY and CDR2 as SMNVEV (reference sequence). V was pared by 10 bases and J by 3 bases, with 12 bases between.

The chain couples TRBV10-3 to TRBJ2-5; 11 bases are shared with TRBD2. The CDR3 is made up of 16 amino acids. Trimming took 7 bases from V and 4 from J; bases not matched to a gene: 11. The germline gives CDR1 ENHRY, CDR2 SYGVKD. This chain's CDR3 is CAIITLAGESRETQYF. The CDR3 region has the DNA TGTGCCATCATCACACTAGCGGGAGAGTCTAGAGAGACCCAGTACTTC.

On this clone itself: Other DNA sequences in the same sample also yield this CDR3. This chain's CDR3 is CASTVSGSYEQYF. The DNA for the CDR3 is TGTGCCAGCACCGTTTCCGGCTCCTACGAGCAGTACTTC. V and J are TRBV6-1 and TRBJ2-7; D remains ambiguous. The CDR3 runs to 13 residues. In germline, CDR1 is MNHNS, CDR2 SASEGT. Trimming shortened V by 7 bases and J by 0 bases, and 10 bases separated the two germline ends.

This clone has a single count. The chain uses TRBV7-6 and TRBJ2-5; TRBD1 aligns across 8 bases. Trimming removed 3 bases from V and 2 bases from J; junction bases left unmatched: 8. Per the germline V gene, CDR1 is SGHVS and CDR2 is FNYEAQ. The CDR3 covers 16 residues. The CDR3 loop is CASSFGAGGQQETQYF. The CDR3 DNA reads TGTGCCAGCAGCTTCGGGGCAGGGGGCCAACAAGAGACCCAGTACTTC.

The chain links TRBV12-5 to TRBJ2-4, with 9 bases fitting TRBD2. V shed 2 bases, J shed 0 bases, and the junction held 11 bases outside the gene matches. Germline V lookup: CDR1 LGHNT, CDR2 FRNRAP. This CDR3 has 19 residues. In DNA, the CDR3 is TGTGCTAGTGGTTTGTTACTAGCGGGCTCGACGCTAGCCAAAAACATTCAGTACTTC. Amino acids: CASGLLLAGSTLAKNIQYF.

In regard to this clone: The sample carries other DNA sequences with the same CDR3. The rearrangement joins TRBV19 to TRBJ1-1, with D possibly being TRBD1 (6 bases). V lost 5 bases, J lost 1 base, and 8 bases lay in between. Per germline, CDR1 LNHDA and CDR2 SQIVND (reference sequence). This CDR3 region has 13 residues. CDR3 in amino acids: CASSLQGNTEAFF. As DNA, the CDR3 is TGTGCCAGTAGTTTACAGGGGAACACTGAAGCTTTCTTT.